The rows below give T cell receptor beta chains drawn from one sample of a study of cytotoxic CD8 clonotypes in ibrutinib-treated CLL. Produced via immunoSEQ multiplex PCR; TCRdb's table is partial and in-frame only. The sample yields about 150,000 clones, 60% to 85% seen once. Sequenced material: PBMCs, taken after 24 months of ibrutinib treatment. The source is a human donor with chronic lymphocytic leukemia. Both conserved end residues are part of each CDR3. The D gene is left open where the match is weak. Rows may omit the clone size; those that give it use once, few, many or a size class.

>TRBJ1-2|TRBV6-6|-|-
TGTGCCAGCACTACTGAGGGAGCCAACTATGGCTACACCTTC
CASTTEGANYGYTF
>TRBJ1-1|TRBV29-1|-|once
TGCAGCGTTGAAGTTGGGGGGGCGTACACTGAAGCTTTCTTT
CSVEVGGAYTEAFF
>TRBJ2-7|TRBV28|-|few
TGTGCCAGCAGTGCCCCCTACGAGCAGTACTTC
CASSAPYEQYF
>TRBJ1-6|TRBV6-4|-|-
TGTGCCAGCAGTGAATCGACCCGGGGTCTCGGTAATTCACCCCTCCACTTT
CASSESTRGLGNSPLHF
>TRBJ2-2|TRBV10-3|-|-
TGTGCCATCAGTGAGTCTGGCGGGGAGCTGTTTTTT
CAISESGGELFF
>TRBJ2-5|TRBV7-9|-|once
TGTGCCAGCAGCCAGACAACAATTAAAGAGACCCAGTACTTC
CASSQTTIKETQYF
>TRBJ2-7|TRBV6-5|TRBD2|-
TGTGCCAGCAGTTACTCGAGGCTAGCGGGAGTCGAGCAGTACTTC
CASSYSRLAGVEQYF
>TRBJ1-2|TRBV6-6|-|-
TGTGCCAGCACCAGCGTGGGGGGCTACACCTTC
CASTSVGGYTF
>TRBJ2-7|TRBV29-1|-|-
TGCAGCGCTCGACAGGCCCTGGAGCAGTACTTC
CSARQALEQYF
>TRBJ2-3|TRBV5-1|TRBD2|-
TGCGCCAGCAGCATGGGAGGGCGGGGCACAGATACGCAGTATTTT
CASSMGGRGTDTQYF
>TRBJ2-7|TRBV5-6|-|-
TGTGCCAGCAGTATAAACCGGGACGGGAGCTCCTACGAGCAGTACTTC
CASSINRDGSSYEQYF
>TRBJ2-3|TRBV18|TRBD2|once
TGTGCCAGCTCAGCCCCGACTAGCGGAACATTCACAGATACGCAGTATTTT
CASSAPTSGTFTDTQYF
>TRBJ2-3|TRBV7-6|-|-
TGTGCCAGCAGCCCGGTGGGCACAGATACGCAGTATTTT
CASSPVGTDTQYF
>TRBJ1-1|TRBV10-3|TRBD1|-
TGTGCCATCAGTGAGAGGGACAGGGGGGACTTCTTT
CAISERDRGDFF
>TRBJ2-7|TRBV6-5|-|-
TGTGCCAGCAGTTACCGCCCGTGGGGCAGGGGCTACGAGCAGTACTTC
CASSYRPWGRGYEQYF
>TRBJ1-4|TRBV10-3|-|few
TGTGCCATCAGTGAGTCGCGGGGGGCACATGAAAAACTGTTTTTT
CAISESRGAHEKLFF